Listed below are T cell receptor beta chains from one sample, sequenced in a study of blood T cell repertoires in COVID-19. TCRdb's copy holds only in-frame clones and misses some; the assay was immunoSEQ multiplex PCR. Seen here are around 110,000 clones, over 70% observed once, and the top ten hold approximately 0.88%. The material sequenced was peripheral blood. The receptors here all came from a human donor with acute or convalescent COVID-19. The donor label of this sample is uncertain. Each CDR3 is given with its conserved first and last residue. Fields, in order: clone size, V gene, J gene, CDR3 protein. Clone size, where shown, is once, few, many, or a class for clones that have expanded.

few	TRBV5-1	TRBJ1-4	CASSPGTGPVEKLFF
NA	TRBV6-5	TRBJ1-6	CAGTTGNNSPLHF
NA	TRBV5-4	TRBJ2-1	CASSLKIRTFSYNEQFF
NA	TRBV2	TRBJ1-1	CASSVLDMNTEAFF
NA	TRBV5-1	TRBJ2-1	CASSVSGGVKGEQFF
NA	TRBV5-1	TRBJ1-5	CASSPSEGQPQHF
few	TRBV19	TRBJ1-2	CASSLTGGSYTF
many	TRBV6-5	TRBJ1-6	CATQPRSSYNSPLHF
NA	TRBV5-1	TRBJ1-1	CASSLGWGEGLNTEAFF
NA	TRBV5-1	TRBJ1-5	CASSTTGAGQPQHF
NA	TRBV6-6	TRBJ1-2	CASSYVDREGGYTF
NA	TRBV19	TRBJ2-1	CASSIWRGSEQFF
NA	TRBV20-1	TRBJ2-7	CSARGGYEQYF
NA	TRBV5-1	TRBJ1-2	CASSIRQGVRGYTF
once	TRBV5-6	TRBJ2-2	CASSAGLAGGPTAGELFF
NA	TRBV5-1	TRBJ1-6	CASSLTGGYNSPLHF
NA	TRBV27	TRBJ2-3	CASSYRTGYTDTQYF
few	TRBV2	TRBJ1-4	CASSGTVTSEKLFF
NA	TRBV7-3	TRBJ2-1	CASSGRQVPTNEQFF
NA	TRBV6-5	TRBJ1-1	CASSPRTTNTEAFF
NA	TRBV27	TRBJ1-2	CASREPTGLGYGYTF
NA	TRBV6-1	TRBJ2-5	CASSEGTDQETQYF
NA	TRBV2	TRBJ2-3	CASLSDQASTDTQYF
NA	TRBV30	TRBJ1-4	CAWSGQGGEKLFF
NA	TRBV30	TRBJ1-4	CAWRNGVNEKLFF
NA	TRBV25-1	TRBJ2-7	CASSEGQGIRLFGEQYF
once	TRBV15	TRBJ2-7	CATSREAGAPYEQYF
NA	TRBV2	TRBJ2-3	CASSERTDTQYF
NA	TRBV19	TRBJ1-5	CASMTRRGNQPQHF
NA	TRBV6-5	TRBJ1-2	CASRYSYGYTF
NA	TRBV3-1/TRBV3-2	TRBJ1-6	CASSQGQGISPLHF